This entry features one T cell receptor (beta chain) sequence. The antigen is undetermined. Using immunoSEQ multiplex PCR, the repertoire was profiled, and TCRdb retains in-frame clones only, with some absent. The sample holds about 97,000 clones; more than 70% are singletons and the top ten take roughly 1.4%. This record comes from a study of T cell responses to AZD1222 COVID-19 vaccine. Whole-study findings and limits: Every sample of the repertoires postdated the peak T cell response.

Germline V CDR1 and CDR2: LGHDT, YNNKEL (reference sequence). CDR3 size: 15 residues. J lost 9 bases, V lost 4 bases, and 11 bases had no gene match. The V call is TRBV3-1 (or the pseudogene TRBV3-2), the J call TRBJ2-5, with 10 bases fitting TRBD1. The sequences come from peripheral blood, collected on day 0 of AZD1222 vaccination. The receptor comes from an adult in good health. CDR3 bases: TGTGCCAGCAGCCGCATGGACAGGGGGGGCATGGCCCAGTACTTC. Translation: CASSRMDRGGMAQYF.